Following are 28 T cell receptor beta chains from one sample sequenced in a study of T cells after posttransplantation cyclophosphamide. Generated by immunoSEQ multiplex PCR, the TCRdb table keeps only in-frame clones and is missing some. This sample includes roughly 16,000 clones with no singletons; its ten biggest clones take up roughly 0.54%. Treatment was busulfan-fludarabine conditioning, a marrow graft, and cyclophosphamide on days +3 and +4. The sample was PBMCs, taken after allogeneic stem cell transplant with posttransplant cyclophosphamide. All receptors derive from a female patient between 30 and 40 years old who received an allogeneic stem cell transplant from a related donor, was CMV-positive, and had no GVHD. Part of the T cell pool may stem from the graft donor.

This clone was recorded at least ten times. DNA for the CDR3: TGTGCCAGCAGCCGCACGGGGGGTTCGGATACGCAGTATTTT. Translating it yields CASSRTGGSDTQYF. The chain recombines TRBV11-2 with TRBJ2-3, with 7 bases matching TRBD2. Losses at the gene ends were 5 bases for V and 6 bases for J; bases not matched to a gene: 8. The CDR3 extends over 14 amino acids. CDR1 is SGHAT and CDR2 is FQNNGV in the germline V gene.

This clone was seen at least ten times. This chain uses TRBV29-1 with TRBJ2-2; D not resolved. The germline V gene encodes CDR1 SQVTM and CDR2 ANQGSEA. The CDR3 covers 14 residues. Trimming stripped 3 bases from V and 8 bases from J, with 16 bases between. CDR3 DNA: TGCAGCGTTGATAACGGAGCCCCCGTAGGGGAGCTGTTTTTT. Translation gives CSVDNGAPVGELFF.

This clone was recorded at least ten times. The rearrangement joins TRBV27 to TRBJ2-7; TRBD2 matches 11 bases. After removal of 5 bases from V and 6 bases from J, the junction contained 6 bases not matched to a gene. This CDR3 has 14 residues. Per germline, CDR1 MNHEY and CDR2 SMNVEV (reference sequence). CDR3 protein: CASSLAGGRPEQYF. The CDR3 DNA sequence: TGTGCCAGCAGTCTAGCGGGAGGCCGGCCCGAGCAGTACTTC.

This clone was seen repeatedly, ten times or more. The CDR3: CASTKPSDSMNTEAFF. The CDR3 DNA reads TGTGCCAGTACAAAACCCAGTGACAGTATGAACACTGAAGCTTTCTTT. This sequence joins TRBV19 and TRBJ1-1; tentative D call: TRBD1 (5 bases). Germline V gene sequence: CDR1 LNHDA, CDR2 SQIVND (reference sequence). Trimming left V 7 bases short and J 0 bases short, with 18 bases between. This CDR3 has 16 residues. Using reference TRBV19 and TRBJ1-1 for the parts outside the CDR3, the full variable domain is DGGITQSPKYLFRKEGQNVTLSCEQNLNHDAMYWYRQDPGQGLRLIYYSQIVNDFQKGDIAEGYSVSREKKESFPLTVTSAQKNPTAFYLCASTKPSDSMNTEAFFGQGTRLTVV.

This clone was seen repeatedly, ten times or more. This chain joins TRBV6-5 and TRBJ2-3; the match to TRBD2 covers 9 bases. The junction had 2 bases not matched to a gene; V was cut back by 4 bases and J by 6 bases. Germline V lookup: CDR1 MNHEY, CDR2 SVGAGI. The CDR3 runs 13 residues. The CDR3 DNA is TGTGCCAGCAGTTTTAGCGGGAGTGATACGCAGTATTTT. Protein product: CASSFSGSDTQYF.

This clone was picked up many times. CDR3 residues: CASSVGQDYGYTF. The CDR3 nucleotides read TGTGCCAGCAGCGTCGGACAGGACTATGGCTACACCTTC. The V gene is TRBV9, the J gene TRBJ1-2; 7 positions match TRBD1. After removal of 2 bases from V and 3 bases from J, the junction contained 1 base not matched to a gene. Germline values: CDR1 SGDLS, CDR2 YYNGEE. The CDR3 has 13 amino acids.

This clone was observed many times. V gene TRBV18 combines with J gene TRBJ1-2, with a weak D call TRBD1 (6 bases). V lost 5 bases, J lost 3 bases, and 16 bases lay in between. Germline assignment: CDR1 KGHSH and CDR2 LQKENI. This CDR3 region has 15 residues. The CDR3 region is CASSAYRERYYGYTF. The CDR3 DNA follows: TGTGCCAGCTCAGCTTACAGGGAGCGCTACTATGGCTACACCTTC.

This clone was counted ten times or more. The chain joins TRBV9 to TRBJ2-3, with 11 nucleotides matching TRBD2. Germline trimming cut 2 bases from V and 1 base from J; bases unmatched to any gene: 9. This CDR3 comprises 18 residues. Germline CDR1 is SGDLS and CDR2 is YYNGEE. This CDR3 reads CASSVTERLAGRTDTQYF. The CDR3 region has the DNA TGTGCCAGCAGCGTCACAGAGAGACTAGCGGGGCGCACAGATACGCAGTATTTT.

This clone occurred many times. V and J are TRBV10-3 and TRBJ2-1; the match to TRBD2 covers 12 bases. The CDR3 runs 16 residues. Germline CDR1 ENHRY, CDR2 SYGVKD. V was clipped by 3 bases and J by 4 bases; unmatched bases: 4. The CDR3 protein is CAISDPTSGRYNEQFF. The DNA for the CDR3 is TGTGCCATCAGTGATCCGACTAGCGGGAGATACAATGAGCAGTTCTTC.

In this sample, this clone turned up many times. V usage is TRBV9 and J usage is TRBJ2-1, with 9 bases matching TRBD2. V shed 2 bases, J shed 5 bases, and the junction held 2 bases outside the gene matches. There are 14 residues in the CDR3. Germline loops: CDR1 SGDLS, CDR2 YYNGEE. The CDR3, as DNA: TGTGCCAGCAGCGTTAGCGGGAGCCACAATGAGCAGTTCTTC. Its translation is CASSVSGSHNEQFF. Using reference TRBV9 and TRBJ2-1 for the parts outside the CDR3, the full variable domain is DSGVTQTPKHLITATGQRVTLRCSPRSGDLSVYWYQQSLDQGLQFLIQYYNGEERAKGNILERFSAQQFPDLHSELNLSSLELGDSALYFCASSVSGSHNEQFFGPGTRLTVL.

This clone was counted ten times or more. The chain recombines TRBV28 with TRBJ2-2; TRBD2 matches at 7 bases. The germline V gene has CDR1 MDHEN and CDR2 SYDVKM. The CDR3 has 19 amino acids. Unmatched junction bases numbered 13, after V lost 3 bases and J lost 0 bases. DNA of the CDR3: TGTGCCAGCAGTTTTATATTCGGCGGGAGATGGGCGAACACCGGGGAGCTGTTTTTT. As protein: CASSFIFGGRWANTGELFF. Using reference TRBV28 and TRBJ2-2 for the parts outside the CDR3, the full variable domain is DVKVTQSSRYLVKRTGEKVFLECVQDMDHENMFWYRQDPGLGLRLIYFSYDVKMKEKGDIPEGYSVSREKKERFSLILESASTNQTSMYLCASSFIFGGRWANTGELFFGEGSRLTVL.

This clone appeared many times. The chain has TRBV25-1 and TRBJ2-7; 7 nucleotides agree with TRBD1. The J segment lost 8 bases and the V segment lost 8 bases, leaving 9 bases of the junction unmatched. CDR3 length equals 12 residues. Germline V lookup: CDR1 MGHDK, CDR2 SYGVNS. CDR3 loop: CASSKGTVKQYF. DNA for the CDR3: TGTGCCAGCTCTAAAGGGACAGTCAAGCAGTACTTC.

At least ten counts were recorded for this clone. The gene calls are TRBV14 and TRBJ2-1; TRBD2 matches 7 bases. Germline V gives CDR1 SGHDN, CDR2 FVKESK. J lost 4 bases, V lost 8 bases, and 5 bases had no gene match. The CDR3 runs to 13 residues. CDR3 sequence reads: CASGRVGYNEQFF. In nucleotides, the CDR3 is TGTGCCAGCGGGAGGGTTGGGTACAATGAGCAGTTCTTC.

This clone has a count of ten or more. This chain uses TRBV27 with TRBJ2-2; TRBD1 might be the D (6 bases). V shed 7 bases and J shed 5 bases, with 14 bases lying between them. This CDR3 region has 14 residues. Germline values: CDR1 MNHEY, CDR2 SMNVEV (reference sequence). The DNA of the CDR3 is TGTGCCAGCATTAGGAGGCAGGGGACCGGGGAGCTGTTTTTT. Amino acid sequence: CASIRRQGTGELFF.

This clone was recorded a few times. For the CDR3, the DNA is TGCGCCAGCAGCCTTCTACTAGGCGGGAGCAGGGCCTACAATGAGCAGTTCTTC. Its translation: CASSLLLGGSRAYNEQFF. This chain uses TRBV23-1 with TRBJ2-1, with 7 bases identical to TRBD2. TRBV23-1 is an ORF; its function is uncertain. Trimming at V came to 6 bases and at J to 2 bases, leaving 16 bases not matched to a gene. This CDR3 has 18 amino acids.

This clone was seen many times. The chain carries TRBV28 and TRBJ2-1; no clear D. The V end was cut by 3 bases, the J end by 4 bases, with 4 bases between. Germline loops: CDR1 MDHEN, CDR2 SYDVKM. The CDR3 consists of 12 residues. Here the CDR3 DNA reads TGTGCCAGCAGTTTTCTATACAATGAGCAGTTCTTC. Its translation is CASSFLYNEQFF.

This clone has a count of ten or more. V and J are TRBV18 and TRBJ2-7; perhaps TRBD2 as D (6 bases). V was clipped by 6 bases and J by 5 bases, with 20 bases between them. CDR3 size: 15 residues. CDR1 and CDR2 from the germline V gene are KGHSH and LQKENI. CDR3 protein: CASSQNGGSVDEQYF. CDR3 bases: TGTGCCAGCTCCCAAAATGGGGGGTCGGTAGACGAGCAGTACTTC.

This clone appeared many times. The J gene is TRBJ2-3, the V gene TRBV28; perhaps TRBD2 as D (6 bases). The V and J ends lost 1 base and 6 bases respectively, with 14 bases between them. Per germline, CDR1 MDHEN and CDR2 SYDVKM. This CDR3 spans 15 amino acids. The CDR3 DNA reads TGTGCCAGCAGTTTATTGGTGGGAGGTTTGGATACGCAGTATTTT. Translated, it gives CASSLLVGGLDTQYF.

This clone was seen many times. The chain is built from TRBV5-1 and TRBJ1-2; 7 bases line up with TRBD1. The CDR3 sequence is 16 residues long. Trimming removed 0 bases from V and 4 bases from J; junction bases left unmatched: 9. From germline, CDR1 is SGHRS and CDR2 YFSETQ. The CDR3 sequence is CASSLVRTGQGYGYTF. CDR3 sequence (DNA): TGCGCCAGCAGCTTGGTCCGGACAGGCCAGGGCTATGGCTACACCTTC.

This clone was observed many times. The genes are TRBV10-3 and TRBJ1-5, with a possible D match to TRBD1 (5 bases). CDR1 ENHRY and CDR2 SYGVKD come from the germline V gene. The CDR3 totals 17 residues. Trimming shortened V by 2 bases and J by 0 bases, and 14 bases separated the two germline ends. DNA of the CDR3: TGTGCCATCAGTGAGGGGGGGGGATCCCATAGCAATCAGCCCCAGCATTTT. Translating gives CAISEGGGSHSNQPQHF.

This clone was recorded at least ten times. The rearrangement links TRBV19 to TRBJ2-5; D may be TRBD2 (6 bases). The DNA matches TRBJ2-7 better at its end, which makes the J call doubtful. This CDR3 spans 18 amino acids. Germline V CDR1 and CDR2: LNHDA, SQIVND (reference sequence). The CDR3 loop is CASSTYIGLRDCSYEQYF. CDR3 in DNA: TGTGCCAGTAGTACTTATATCGGACTCCGGGACTGCTCCTACGAGCAGTACTTC.

This clone was observed at least ten times. This chain uses TRBV15 with TRBJ1-2; maybe TRBD1 (5 bases). Trimming took 6 bases from V and 8 from J, leaving 19 bases between them. Germline CDR1 is LNHNV and CDR2 is YYDKDF (reference sequence). The CDR3 covers 14 residues. DNA of the CDR3: TGTGCCACCAGTACTTTTCGGGGGGAAGGGGGCTACACCTTC. It translates to CATSTFRGEGGYTF.

This clone was seen at least ten times. This chain joins TRBV19 and TRBJ1-4; D perhaps matches TRBD1 (5 bases). Trimming pared 7 bases from V and 3 bases from J, leaving 12 bases between. The germline V gene encodes CDR1 LNHDA and CDR2 SQIVND (reference sequence). CDR3 size: 14 residues. This chain's CDR3 is CASNSGGSNEKLFF. The CDR3 DNA is TGTGCCAGTAACTCGGGGGGATCTAATGAAAAACTGTTTTTT. Using reference TRBV19 and TRBJ1-4 for the parts outside the CDR3, the full variable domain is DGGITQSPKYLFRKEGQNVTLSCEQNLNHDAMYWYRQDPGQGLRLIYYSQIVNDFQKGDIAEGYSVSREKKESFPLTVTSAQKNPTAFYLCASNSGGSNEKLFFGSGTQLSVL.

This clone is categorized as medium-sized. The chain recombines TRBV5-4 with TRBJ1-1, with 8 bases matching TRBD1. In germline, CDR1 is SGHNT, CDR2 YYREEE (reference sequence). The trim removed 0 bases at V and 1 base at J, leaving 2 bases unmatched. The CDR3 loop spans 15 amino acids. This CDR3 reads CASSLAGGGNTEAFF. CDR3 sequence (DNA): TGTGCCAGCAGCTTGGCAGGGGGCGGGAACACTGAAGCTTTCTTT.

This clone was picked up many times. This chain joins TRBV5-1 and TRBJ2-1; D uncertain. The CDR3 is 14 residues long. Trimming removed 2 bases from V and 1 base from J, with 7 bases in between. Germline values: CDR1 SGHRS, CDR2 YFSETQ. The CDR3 sequence is CASSFGQSYNEQFF. The CDR3, as DNA: TGCGCCAGCAGCTTTGGGCAGTCCTACAATGAGCAGTTCTTC.

This clone was seen at least ten times. The chain is built from TRBV5-1 and TRBJ2-1; perhaps TRBD1 as D (5 bases). The V end was cut by 3 bases, the J end by 5 bases, with 9 bases between. This CDR3 is 13 amino acids long. The germline gives CDR1 SGHRS, CDR2 YFSETQ. CDR3 bases: TGCGCCAGCAGCTCAATACAGGACAATGAGCAGTTCTTC. Amino acid sequence: CASSSIQDNEQFF.

This clone has ten or more counts. The chain carries TRBV7-9 and TRBJ1-2, with 11 bases identical to TRBD1. The CDR3 consists of 17 residues. Germline CDR1 SEHNR, CDR2 FQNEAQ (reference sequence). Trimming took 5 bases from V and 8 from J; bases not matched to a gene: 16. CDR3: CASSPGRDRGARMGYTF. The DNA of the CDR3 is TGTGCCAGCAGCCCCGGGCGGGACAGGGGGGCGAGGATGGGCTACACCTTC.

This clone showed up many times. The same CDR3 arises from other DNA sequences in this sample as well. The V and J genes are TRBV7-2 and TRBJ2-3, with D perhaps TRBD1 (5 bases). Germline assignment: CDR1 SGHTA and CDR2 FQGNSA. The CDR3 runs 15 residues. V shed 7 bases and J shed 1 base, with 15 bases lying between them. This CDR3 is CASTAARAGTDTQYF. The CDR3 nucleotides read TGTGCCAGCACCGCGGCCAGGGCAGGCACAGATACGCAGTATTTT.